This TCR beta chain appears in the sequencing data of a study of regulatory T cells in long-lasting Graves disease. Libraries of TCR beta came from iRepertoire HTBI primers plus Arm-PCR of CDR3 regions. One entry per CDR3 protein results from TCRdb running MiXCR on the multiplex PCR reads. The sample includes 400,000 to 500,000 distinct CDR3 sequences, around 15% seen only once; the top ten take about 23%. The time point is: newly diagnosed GD, antithyroid drugs for less than 3 months. Scientists built the TCR library using RNA that was extracted from PBMCs. This CDR3 spans 13 amino acids. V shed 1 base and J shed 5 bases, with 6 bases lying between them. Germline assignment: CDR1 MGHRA and CDR2 YSYEKL. These records were also assigned to another study, of T cells in Graves' hyperthyroidism and ophthalmopathy. As that study records: Patients having uncontrolled infection, another autoimmune disease, pregnancy or lactation were not included.

Sequences were derived from peripheral blood mononuclear cells (PBMCs), sampled at new diagnosis, from a patient treated with antithyroid drugs. The chain employs TRBV4-1 and TRBJ1-5; no firm D call. This clonotype was sampled from a young woman with Graves disease. The CDR3 protein is CASSQGVYQPQHF. Written as DNA, the CDR3 is TGCGCCAGCAGCCAAGGGGTTTATCAGCCCCAGCATTTT.